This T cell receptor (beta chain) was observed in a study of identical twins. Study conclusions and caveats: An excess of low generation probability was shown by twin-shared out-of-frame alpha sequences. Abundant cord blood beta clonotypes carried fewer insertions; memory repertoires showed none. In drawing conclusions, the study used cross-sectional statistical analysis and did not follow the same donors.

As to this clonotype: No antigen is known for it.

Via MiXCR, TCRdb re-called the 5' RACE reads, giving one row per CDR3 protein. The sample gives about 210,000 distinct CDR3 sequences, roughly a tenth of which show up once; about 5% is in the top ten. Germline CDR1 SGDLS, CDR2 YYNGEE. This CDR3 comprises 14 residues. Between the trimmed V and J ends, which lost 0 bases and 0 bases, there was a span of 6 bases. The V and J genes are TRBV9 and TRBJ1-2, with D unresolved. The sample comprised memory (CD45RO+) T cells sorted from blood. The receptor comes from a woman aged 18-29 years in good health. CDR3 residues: CASSVAGSNYGYTF. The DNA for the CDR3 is TGTGCCAGCAGCGTAGCGGGTTCTAACTATGGCTACACCTTC.